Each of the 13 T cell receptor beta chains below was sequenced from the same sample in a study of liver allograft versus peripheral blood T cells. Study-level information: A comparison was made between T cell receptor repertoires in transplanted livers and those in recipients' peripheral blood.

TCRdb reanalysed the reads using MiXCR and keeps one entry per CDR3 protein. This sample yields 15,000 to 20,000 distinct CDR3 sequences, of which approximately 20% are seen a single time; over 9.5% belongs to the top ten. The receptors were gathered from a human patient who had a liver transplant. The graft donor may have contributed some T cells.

CDR3 bases: TGTGCCAGCAGCTTACGAGAACCTGGAAACACCATATATTTT. Protein sequence: CASSLREPGNTIYF. The V gene is TRBV7-9, the J gene TRBJ1-3; D ambiguous. The length of the CDR3 is 14 residues. CDR1 and CDR2 (germline): SEHNR, FQNEAQ (reference sequence). V was shortened by 2 bases and J by 2 bases, with 7 bases between the two germline ends.

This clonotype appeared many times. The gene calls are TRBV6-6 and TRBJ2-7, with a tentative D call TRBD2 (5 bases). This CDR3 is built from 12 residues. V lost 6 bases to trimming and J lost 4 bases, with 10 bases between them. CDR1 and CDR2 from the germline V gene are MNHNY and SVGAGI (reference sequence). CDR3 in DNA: TGTGCCAGCAGACCGGGCGGGTACGAGCAGTACTTC. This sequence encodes CASRPGGYEQYF.

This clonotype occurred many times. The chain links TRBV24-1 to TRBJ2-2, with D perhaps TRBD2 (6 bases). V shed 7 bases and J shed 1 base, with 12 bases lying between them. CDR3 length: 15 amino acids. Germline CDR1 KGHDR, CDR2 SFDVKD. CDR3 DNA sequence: TGTGCCACCAGCAACGGGAGCCGGAACACCGGGGAGCTGTTTTTT. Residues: CATSNGSRNTGELFF.

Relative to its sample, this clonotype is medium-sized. DNA of the CDR3: TGCAGCGTTGAACCTAGCGGCTCCTACAATGAGCAGTTCTTC. It specifies CSVEPSGSYNEQFF. The V call is TRBV29-1, the J call TRBJ2-1, with 7 bases lining up with TRBD2. Trimming at V came to 2 bases and at J to 0 bases, leaving 1 base not matched to a gene. Germline CDR1 and CDR2: SQVTM and ANQGSEA. This CDR3 contains 14 residues.

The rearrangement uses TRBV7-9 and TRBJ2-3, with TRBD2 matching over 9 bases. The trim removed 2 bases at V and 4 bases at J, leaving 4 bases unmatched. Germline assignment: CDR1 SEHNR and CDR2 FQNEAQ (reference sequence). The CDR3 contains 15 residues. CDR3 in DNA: TGTGCCAGCAGCTTATGGCTAGCGGGACCAGATACGCAGTATTTT. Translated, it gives CASSLWLAGPDTQYF. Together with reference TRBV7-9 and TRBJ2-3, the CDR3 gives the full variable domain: DTGVSQNPRHKITKRGQNVTFRCDPISEHNRLYWYRQTLGQGPEFLTYFQNEAQLEKSRLLSDRFSAERPKGSFSTLEIQRTEQGDSAMYLCASSLWLAGPDTQYFGPGTRLTVL.

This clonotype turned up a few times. The DNA of the CDR3 is TGTGCCAGCAGCCTTTGGGGAGGTAGAGGCACAGATACGCAGTATTTT. It codes for CASSLWGGRGTDTQYF. The genes are TRBV14 and TRBJ2-3, with TRBD2 as a possible D gene (6 bases). Per germline, CDR1 SGHDN and CDR2 FVKESK. V shed 4 bases and J shed 1 base, with 15 bases lying between them. The CDR3 runs to 16 residues.

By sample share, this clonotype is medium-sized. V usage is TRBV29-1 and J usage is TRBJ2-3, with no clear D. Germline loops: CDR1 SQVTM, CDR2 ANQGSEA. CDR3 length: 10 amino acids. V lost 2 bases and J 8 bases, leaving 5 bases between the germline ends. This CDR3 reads CSVETVTQYF. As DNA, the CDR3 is TGCAGCGTTGAAACGGTTACGCAGTATTTT.

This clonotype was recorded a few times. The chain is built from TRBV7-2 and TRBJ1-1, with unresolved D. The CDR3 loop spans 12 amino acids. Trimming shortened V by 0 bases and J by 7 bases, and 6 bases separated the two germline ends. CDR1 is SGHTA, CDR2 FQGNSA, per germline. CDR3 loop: CASSLALSEAFF. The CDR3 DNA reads TGTGCCAGCAGCTTAGCCTTGAGTGAAGCTTTCTTT. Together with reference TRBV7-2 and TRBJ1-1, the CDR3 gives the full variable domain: GAGVSQSPSNKVTEKGKDVELRCDPISGHTALYWYRQSLGQGLEFLIYFQGNSAPDKSGLPSDRFSAERTGGSVSTLTIQRTQQEDSAVYLCASSLALSEAFFGQGTRLTVV.

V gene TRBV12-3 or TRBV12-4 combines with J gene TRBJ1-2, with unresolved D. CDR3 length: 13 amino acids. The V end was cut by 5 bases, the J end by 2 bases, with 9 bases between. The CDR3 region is CASSPRINYGYTF. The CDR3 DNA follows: TGTGCCAGCAGTCCCCGGATAAACTATGGCTACACCTTC.

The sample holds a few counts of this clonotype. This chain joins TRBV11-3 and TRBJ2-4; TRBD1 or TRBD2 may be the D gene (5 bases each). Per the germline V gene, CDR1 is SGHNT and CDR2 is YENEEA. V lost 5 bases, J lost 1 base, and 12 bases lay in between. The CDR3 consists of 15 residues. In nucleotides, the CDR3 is TGTGCCAGCAGCGTAGGGGACGCTGCCAAAAACATTCAGTACTTC. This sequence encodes CASSVGDAAKNIQYF.

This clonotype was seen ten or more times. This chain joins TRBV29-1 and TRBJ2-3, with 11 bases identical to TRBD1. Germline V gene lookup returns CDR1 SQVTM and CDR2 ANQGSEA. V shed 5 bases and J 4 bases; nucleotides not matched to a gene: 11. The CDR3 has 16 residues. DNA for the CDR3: TGCAGCGTTTTACGGGAGGGACAGGGGGTTTCAGATACGCAGTATTTT. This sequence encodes CSVLREGQGVSDTQYF.

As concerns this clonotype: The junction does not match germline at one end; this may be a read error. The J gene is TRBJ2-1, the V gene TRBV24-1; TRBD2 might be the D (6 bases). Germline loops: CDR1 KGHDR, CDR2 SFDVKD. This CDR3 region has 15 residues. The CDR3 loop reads CVTSPPGGDYNEQFF. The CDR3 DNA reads TGTGTCACCAGCCCCCCTGGCGGGGACTACAATGAGCAGTTCTTC.

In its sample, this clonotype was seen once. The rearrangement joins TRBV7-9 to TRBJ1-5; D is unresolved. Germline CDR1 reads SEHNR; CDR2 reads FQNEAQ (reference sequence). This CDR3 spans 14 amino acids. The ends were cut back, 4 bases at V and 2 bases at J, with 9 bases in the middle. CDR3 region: CASSSNGGNQPQHF. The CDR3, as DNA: TGTGCCAGCAGCTCCAACGGAGGCAATCAGCCCCAGCATTTT. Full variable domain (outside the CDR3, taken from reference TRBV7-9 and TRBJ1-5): DTGVSQNPRHKITKRGQNVTFRCDPISEHNRLYWYRQTLGQGPEFLTYFQNEAQLEKSRLLSDRFSAERPKGSFSTLEIQRTEQGDSAMYLCASSSNGGNQPQHFGDGTRLSIL.